Listed below are T cell receptor beta chains from one sample, sequenced in a study of blood T cells in healthy people across ages. TCRdb analysed the 5' RACE reads with MiXCR anew, one entry per CDR3 protein. The sample shows about 900,000 distinct CDR3 sequences, 62% of them seen only once. Sequenced material: blood. The source is a man aged 25 to 40 in good health. The CDR3 runs from the conserved cysteine through the conserved F or W. D genes are given only for firm matches. Part of the rows lack a size; the others show once, few, many or a class for expanded clones.

length	D	size	V	J	DNA	CDR3
17	.	.	TRBV7-9	TRBJ2-6	TGTGCCAGCACCTCGCCTTTAGCAGGGGCTGGGGCCAACGTCCTGACTTTC	CASTSPLAGAGANVLTF
21	TRBD2	once	TRBV4-2	TRBJ2-1	TGTGCCAGCAGCCAAGATCGATTTCGGCCTAGCGGGGGGGCCATCTACAATGAGCAGTTCTTC	CASSQDRFRPSGGAIYNEQFF
12	.	.	TRBV28	TRBJ2-3	TGTGCCAGCACCGGGGGCAGCGATACGCAGTATTTT	CASTGGSDTQYF
19	TRBD2	.	TRBV12-3/TRBV12-4	TRBJ2-7	TGTGCCAGCAGTTTATTGAGGGCTAGCGGGGGAGTCTACTCCTACGAGCAGTACTTC	CASSLLRASGGVYSYEQYF
15	TRBD1	.	TRBV20-1	TRBJ2-3	TGCAGTGGCCCTGGGCCGGACAGGGGTACAGATACGCAGTATTTT	CSGPGPDRGTDTQYF
16	TRBD1	once	TRBV4-2	TRBJ1-5	TGTGCCAGCAGCCAAAGCGGGACAGCGTCGGGGGAGCCCCAGCATTTT	CASSQSGTASGEPQHF
13	TRBD1	.	TRBV20-1	TRBJ2-7	TGCAGTGCCTACAGGGGCCTTATAGACGAGCAGTACTTC	CSAYRGLIDEQYF
12	.	.	TRBV20-1	TRBJ2-7	TGCAGTGCTAGGGACCGAATCTACGAGCAGTACTTC	CSARDRIYEQYF
12	.	.	TRBV7-8	TRBJ2-7	TGTGCCAGCAGCCGACGGTCCTACGAGCAGTACTTC	CASSRRSYEQYF
14	TRBD1	many	TRBV29-1	TRBJ2-3	TGCAGCGTTGGCCCCGAACAGGGGCGAGATACGCAGTATTTT	CSVGPEQGRDTQYF
14	TRBD1	.	TRBV29-1	TRBJ2-3	TGCAGCGTTGGCCAGGACAGGGGGCCAGATACGCAGTATTTT	CSVGQDRGPDTQYF
12	.	.	TRBV9	TRBJ2-3	TGTGCCAGCAGCGTAGTCACAGGTACGCAGTATTTT	CASSVVTGTQYF
14	TRBD1	.	TRBV9	TRBJ1-2	TGTGCCAGCAGCGGCCGACAGGGAAGGTATGGCTACACCTTC	CASSGRQGRYGYTF
16	.	few	TRBV25-1	TRBJ2-3	TGTGCCAGCAGTGAAAATAGCGGCAGACGCACAGATACGCAGTATTTT	CASSENSGRRTDTQYF
15	.	.	TRBV10-3	TRBJ2-3	TGTGCCATCAGTGAGCAGGGACTGGAGACAGATACGCAGTATTTT	CAISEQGLETDTQYF
16	TRBD1	.	TRBV12-3/TRBV12-4	TRBJ1-2	TGTGCCAGCAGTGGGAGGGGGACAGGGGGAGGCTATGGCTACACCTTC	CASSGRGTGGGYGYTF
15	.	.	TRBV6-2/TRBV6-3	TRBJ2-7	TGTGCCAGCAGCCACTTATTCCGTCTCTCCTACGAGCAGTACTTC	CASSHLFRLSYEQYF
16	TRBD2	.	TRBV9	TRBJ2-1	TGTGCCAGCAGCCAAAGGACTAGCGGGGGGGCCAATGAGCAGTTCTTC	CASSQRTSGGANEQFF
12	TRBD2	.	TRBV30	TRBJ2-3	TGTGCCTGGGCTAGCGGGGGGAGTACGCAGTATTTT	CAWASGGSTQYF
12	.	once	TRBV7-2	TRBJ2-3	TGTGCCAGCAGCGCTCCTGTGGATACGCAGTATTTT	CASSAPVDTQYF
15	TRBD1	.	TRBV20-1	TRBJ2-3	TGCAGTGCTAACAAGGGACAGGATATGACAGATACGCAGTATTTT	CSANKGQDMTDTQYF
14	.	.	TRBV30	TRBJ2-3	TGTGCCTGGAGTGGAGCCTCAGGGTCAGATACGCAGTATTTT	CAWSGASGSDTQYF
14	TRBD1	.	TRBV2	TRBJ1-2	TGTGCCAGCAGTAGGACAGGAGAAAGCTTTGGCTACACCTTC	CASSRTGESFGYTF
11	.	.	TRBV15	TRBJ2-3	TGTGCCACCATACACACAGATACGCAGTATTTT	CATIHTDTQYF
16	.	.	TRBV7-9	TRBJ1-4	TGTGCCAGCAGCTTAGAGGCAGTAACAACTAATGAAAAACTGTTTTTT	CASSLEAVTTNEKLFF
15	.	.	TRBV9	TRBJ2-1	TGTGCCAGCAGCGTAGTGGGACGTAACCTCGATGAGCAGTTCTTC	CASSVVGRNLDEQFF
15	TRBD1	many	TRBV2	TRBJ2-1	TGTGCCAGCAACGCGGACAGGGCAACCTACAATGAGCAGTTCTTC	CASNADRATYNEQFF
14	.	few	TRBV6-6	TRBJ2-6	TGTGCCAGCAGGGAGGGGTTTGGGGCCAACGTCCTGACTTTC	CASREGFGANVLTF
11	.	.	TRBV20-1	TRBJ2-7	TGCAGTGCTAGAGGGATGGACGAGCAGTACTTC	CSARGMDEQYF